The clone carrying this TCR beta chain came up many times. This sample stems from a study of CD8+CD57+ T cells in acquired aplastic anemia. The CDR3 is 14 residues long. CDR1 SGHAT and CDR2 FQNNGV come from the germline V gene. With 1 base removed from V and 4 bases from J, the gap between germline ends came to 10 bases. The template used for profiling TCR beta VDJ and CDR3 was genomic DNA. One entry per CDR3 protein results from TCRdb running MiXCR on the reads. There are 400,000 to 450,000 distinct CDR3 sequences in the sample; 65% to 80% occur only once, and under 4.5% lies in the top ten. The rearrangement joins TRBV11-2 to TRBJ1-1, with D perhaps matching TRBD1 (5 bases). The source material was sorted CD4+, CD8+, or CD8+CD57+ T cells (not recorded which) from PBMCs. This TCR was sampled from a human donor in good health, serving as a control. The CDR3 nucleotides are TGTGCCAGCAGCTTAGCCAGGGAGAGCACTGAAGCTTTCTTT. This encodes CASSLARESTEAFF.